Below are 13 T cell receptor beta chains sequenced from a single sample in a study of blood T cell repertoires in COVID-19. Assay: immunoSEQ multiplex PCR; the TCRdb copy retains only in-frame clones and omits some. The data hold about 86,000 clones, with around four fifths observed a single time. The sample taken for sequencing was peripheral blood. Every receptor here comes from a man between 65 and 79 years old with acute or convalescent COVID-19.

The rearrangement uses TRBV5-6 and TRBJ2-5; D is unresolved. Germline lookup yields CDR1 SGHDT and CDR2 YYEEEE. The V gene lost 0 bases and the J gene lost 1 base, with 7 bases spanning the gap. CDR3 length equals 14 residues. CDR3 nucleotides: TGTGCCAGCAGCTTGGGACTCGTCCAAGAGACCCAGTACTTC. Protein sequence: CASSLGLVQETQYF.

The CDR3 nucleotides are TGTGCCAGCGCAGGTGATAGCAATCAGCCCCAGCATTTT. Its translation is CASAGDSNQPQHF. The rearrangement links TRBV2 to TRBJ1-5; no firm D call. Germline CDR1 SNHLY, CDR2 FYNNEI. Trimming left V 8 bases short and J 0 bases short, with 8 bases between. The CDR3 runs 13 residues.

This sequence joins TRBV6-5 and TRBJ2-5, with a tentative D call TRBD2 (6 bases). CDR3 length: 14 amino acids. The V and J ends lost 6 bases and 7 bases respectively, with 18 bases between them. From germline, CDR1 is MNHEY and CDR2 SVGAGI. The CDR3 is CASRGPGLGGTQYF. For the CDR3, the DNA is TGTGCCAGCAGGGGACCGGGCTTGGGGGGGACCCAGTACTTC.

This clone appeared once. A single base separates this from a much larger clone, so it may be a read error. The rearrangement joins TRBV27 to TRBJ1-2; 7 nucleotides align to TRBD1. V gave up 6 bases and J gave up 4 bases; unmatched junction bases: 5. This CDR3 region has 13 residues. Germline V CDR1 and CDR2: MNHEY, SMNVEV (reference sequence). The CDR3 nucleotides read TGTGCCAGCAGGGTGACAGGGACCTATGGCTACACCTTC. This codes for CASRVTGTYGYTF.

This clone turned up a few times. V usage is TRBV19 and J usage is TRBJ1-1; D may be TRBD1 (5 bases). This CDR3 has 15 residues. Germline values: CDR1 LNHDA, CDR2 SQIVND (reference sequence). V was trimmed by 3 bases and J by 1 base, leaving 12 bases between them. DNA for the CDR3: TGTGCCAGTAGTATTTGGTCAGGGAAGAACACTGAAGCTTTCTTT. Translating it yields CASSIWSGKNTEAFF.

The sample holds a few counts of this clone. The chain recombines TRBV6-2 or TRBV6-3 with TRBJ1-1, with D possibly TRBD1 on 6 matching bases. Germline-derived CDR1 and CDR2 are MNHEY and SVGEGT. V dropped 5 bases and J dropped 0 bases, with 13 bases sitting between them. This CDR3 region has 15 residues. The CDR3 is CASSLVQGVNTEAFF. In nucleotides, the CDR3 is TGTGCCAGCAGTCTCGTACAGGGAGTGAACACTGAAGCTTTCTTT.

In DNA, the CDR3 is TGTGCCAGCAGCTTGGTATCAGGGACTAACGAGCAGTACTTC. It yields the protein CASSLVSGTNEQYF. The chain couples TRBV5-4 to TRBJ2-7; 7 positions match TRBD2. V lost 0 bases to trimming and J lost 5 bases; unmatched junction nucleotides: 5. The V gene's germline CDR1 is SGHNT and CDR2 YYREEE (reference sequence). The CDR3 loop spans 14 amino acids.

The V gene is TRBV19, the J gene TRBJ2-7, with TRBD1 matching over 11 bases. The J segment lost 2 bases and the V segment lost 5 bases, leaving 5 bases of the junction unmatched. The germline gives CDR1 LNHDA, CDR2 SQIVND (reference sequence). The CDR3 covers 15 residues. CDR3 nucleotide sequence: TGTGCCAGTAGTCCTGGACAGGGGGCAACCTACGAGCAGTACTTC. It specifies CASSPGQGATYEQYF. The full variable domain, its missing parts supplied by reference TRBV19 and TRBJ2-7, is DGGITQSPKYLFRKEGQNVTLSCEQNLNHDAMYWYRQDPGQGLRLIYYSQIVNDFQKGDIAEGYSVSREKKESFPLTVTSAQKNPTAFYLCASSPGQGATYEQYFGPGTRLTVT.

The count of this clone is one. The CDR3 sequence: CASSVGAGGPDTQYF. The CDR3 bases are TGTGCCAGCAGCGTAGGAGCGGGGGGCCCAGATACGCAGTATTTT. The chain has TRBV9 and TRBJ2-3; TRBD2 matches 9 bases. The germline V gene has CDR1 SGDLS and CDR2 YYNGEE. The CDR3 contains 15 residues. The V and J ends lost 0 bases and 4 bases, in that order; junction bases with no gene match: 3.

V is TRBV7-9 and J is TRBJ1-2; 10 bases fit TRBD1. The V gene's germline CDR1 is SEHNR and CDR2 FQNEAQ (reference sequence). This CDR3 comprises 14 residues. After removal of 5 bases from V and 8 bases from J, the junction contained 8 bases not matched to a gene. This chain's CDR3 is CASSPGTGARGYTF. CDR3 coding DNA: TGTGCCAGCAGCCCCGGGACAGGGGCTAGAGGCTACACCTTC.

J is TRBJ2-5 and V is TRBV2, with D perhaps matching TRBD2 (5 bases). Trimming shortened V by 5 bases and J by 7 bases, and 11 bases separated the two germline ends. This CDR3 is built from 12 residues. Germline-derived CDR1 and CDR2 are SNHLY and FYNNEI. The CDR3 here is CASSPRVGTQYF. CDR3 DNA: TGTGCCAGCAGTCCGCGGGTAGGGACCCAGTACTTC. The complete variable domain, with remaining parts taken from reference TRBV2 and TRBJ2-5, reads EPEVTQTPSHQVTQMGQEVILRCVPISNHLYFYWYRQILGQKVEFLVSFYNNEISEKSEIFDDQFSVERPDGSNFTLKIRSTKLEDSAMYFCASSPRVGTQYFGPGTRLLVL.

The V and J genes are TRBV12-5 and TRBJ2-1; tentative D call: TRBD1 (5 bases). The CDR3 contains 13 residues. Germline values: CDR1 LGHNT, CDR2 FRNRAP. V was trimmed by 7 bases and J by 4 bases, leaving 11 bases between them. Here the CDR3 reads CASAIDSYNEQFF. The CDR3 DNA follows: TGTGCTAGTGCCATCGACAGTTACAATGAGCAGTTCTTC.

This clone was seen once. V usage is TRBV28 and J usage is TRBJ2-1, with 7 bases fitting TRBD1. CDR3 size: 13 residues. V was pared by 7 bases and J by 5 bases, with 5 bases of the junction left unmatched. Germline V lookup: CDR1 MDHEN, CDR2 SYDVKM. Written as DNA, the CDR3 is TGTGCCAGCAACCTCGGGACAGACAATGAGCAGTTCTTC. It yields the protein CASNLGTDNEQFF.